Described below is a single T cell receptor (beta chain) sequence and its context. Trimming took off 5 bases at V and 6 bases at J, with 11 bases between the two ends. This CDR3 is 13 amino acids long. These data are taken from a study of blood T cell repertoires in COVID-19. Using immunoSEQ multiplex PCR, the repertoire was profiled, and TCRdb retains in-frame clones only, with some absent. The sample has some 170,000 clones; 80% to 90% are singletons. The TCR comes from a woman older than 75 with acute or convalescent COVID-19. V usage is TRBV12-3 or TRBV12-4 and J usage is TRBJ1-5; a weak D match, TRBD1 (6 bases). What was sequenced was peripheral blood. For the CDR3, the DNA is TGTGCCAGCAGTACACAGGGTAGTCAGCCCCAGCATTTT. Its translation: CASSTQGSQPQHF.